The clone carrying this T cell receptor beta chain was detected a few times. Antigen specificity is unknown. The sample is drawn from a study of metastatic and nonmetastatic thyroid tumors. General observations from the study: The study reportedly found significantly higher TCR beta diversity in malignant thyroid tumors than benign nodules, in blood and tumor.

CDR1 and CDR2 (germline): MDHEN, SYDVKM. The V and J ends lost 4 bases and 1 base respectively, with 11 bases between them. This CDR3 comprises 14 residues. Not a single patient had been given any form of treatment at any point before undergoing thyroid surgery. TCRdb re-analyzed the PCR reads through MiXCR. Of 15,000 to 20,000 clones detected, roughly 25% appear once; the ten largest clones hold 15% to 17%. Sequenced material: adjacent normal tissue. The origin of this receptor is a female donor with papillary thyroid cancer or a benign thyroid nodule (not recorded which). Some clones in this sample may be carry-over from other donors' samples. J is TRBJ2-7 and V is TRBV28; the D is unclear. The CDR3 DNA reads TGTGCCAGCAGTTCTGGGCACAGATCCTACGAGCAGTACTTC. Its translation is CASSSGHRSYEQYF.